This T cell receptor (beta chain) comes out of a study of blood T cell repertoires in COVID-19. Looking at the study overall: Samples came from the United States, Italy and Spain, spanning acute and convalescent COVID-19. T cells, B-cell-depleted T cells, or PBMCs supplied cDNA or gDNA.

Original data processing: For nucleated cells, counts were estimated from reference gene primer amplification. Measured with immunoSEQ multiplex PCR; TCRdb has only the in-frame clones, and not every one. That table gives V, J and clone size, and the DNA gave D and trimming. The sample has about 87,000 clones, around 88% seen once. The sequenced material came from peripheral blood. The receptor comes from a human donor in a cohort sampled during active COVID-19.

The CDR3 nucleotides read TGTGCCAGCAGATTACAGGGTTATGGGAATGAGCAGTTCTTC. It encodes CASRLQGYGNEQFF. This sequence joins TRBV2 and TRBJ2-1, with a weak D call TRBD1 (6 bases). The CDR3 consists of 14 residues. Germline V gives CDR1 SNHLY, CDR2 FYNNEI. Trimming stripped 6 bases from V and 7 bases from J, with 16 bases between.